What follows is one T cell receptor beta chain and its context. What it recognizes is unknown. This sample was taken from a study of T cell responses to AZD1222 COVID-19 vaccine. Findings and caveats of the study: It was only six AZD1222 recipients who were seropositive at baseline. Donors were largely white British and mainly female; clonal diversity was possibly underestimated. Following two doses of AZD1222, Spike-specific TCR breadth and depth rose. Unmutated regions of variants are reportedly targeted by nearly half of spike-specific TCRs.

Using immunoSEQ multiplex PCR, the repertoire was profiled, and TCRdb retains in-frame clones only, with some absent. This sample has around 130,000 clones; roughly nine tenths occur once, and the top ten carry roughly 7.6%. Germline V gene sequence: CDR1 SGHRS, CDR2 YFSETQ. The CDR3 loop spans 13 amino acids. V lost 4 bases and J lost 4, with 9 bases in between. The sample was peripheral blood, taken 28 days after the second dose of the MenACWY control vaccine. This TCR was recovered from an adult who received the MenACWY meningococcal vaccine as a control. V usage is TRBV5-1 and J usage is TRBJ1-3; D uncertain. For the CDR3, the DNA is TGCGCCAGCAGCAGGGTAGGAGGAAACACCATATATTTT. It specifies CASSRVGGNTIYF.